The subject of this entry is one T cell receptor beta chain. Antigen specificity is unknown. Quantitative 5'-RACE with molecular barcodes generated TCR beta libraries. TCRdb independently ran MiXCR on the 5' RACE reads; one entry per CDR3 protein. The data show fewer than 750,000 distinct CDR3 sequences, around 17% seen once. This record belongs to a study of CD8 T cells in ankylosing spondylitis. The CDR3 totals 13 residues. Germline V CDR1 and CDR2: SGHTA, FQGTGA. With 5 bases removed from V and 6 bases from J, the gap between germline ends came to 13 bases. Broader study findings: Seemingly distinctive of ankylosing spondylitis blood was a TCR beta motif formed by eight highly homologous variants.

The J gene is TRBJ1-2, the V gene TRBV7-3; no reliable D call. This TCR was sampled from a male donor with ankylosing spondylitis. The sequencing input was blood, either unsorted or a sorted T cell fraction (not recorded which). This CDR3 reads CASSPNRNDGYTF. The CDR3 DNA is TGTGCCAGCAGCCCTAACAGAAACGATGGCTACACCTTC.